The 15 T cell receptor beta chains reported below all come from one sample, sequenced in a study of shared clonotypes between healthy human individuals. Cells designated naive CD8 were CD45RO-negative and were positively selected for CCR7, with terminally differentiated effector memory CD45RA+ cells excluded. Sequenced by immunoSEQ multiplex PCR; TCRdb stores in-frame clones only, minus some. The top ten clones hold roughly 1.8% of a sample with some 2,100,000 clones, roughly 91% of them seen once. Sequencing used naive CD8+ T cells from PBMCs. These receptors were taken from a man aged 18-30 years in good health. Some clones in this sample may be carry-over from other donors' samples.

The V gene is TRBV15, the J gene TRBJ2-7, with D possibly matching TRBD1 (6 bases). This CDR3 contains 13 residues. CDR1 is LNHNV and CDR2 is YYDKDF in the germline V gene (reference sequence). The V end lost 8 bases, the J end lost 7 bases, and 18 bases lay between the germline ends. CDR3 DNA sequence: TGTGCCACCGTGGACAGTTCTCAGGGGGAGCAGTACTTC. It yields the protein CATVDSSQGEQYF.

The rearrangement uses TRBV27 and TRBJ2-1; 8 nucleotides match TRBD1. The CDR3 has 15 residues. V dropped 4 bases and J dropped 5; count of bases not matched to a gene: 7. Per the germline V gene, CDR1 is MNHEY and CDR2 is SMNVEV (reference sequence). The DNA for the CDR3 is TGTGCCAGCAGTTGGTCGGGACAGGTCGACAATGAGCAGTTCTTC. Translated, it gives CASSWSGQVDNEQFF.

The V gene is TRBV7-9, the J gene TRBJ1-3, with 11 bases identical to TRBD1. Trimming removed 4 bases from V and 2 bases from J; junction bases left unmatched: 4. Looked up from germline, CDR1 is SEHNR and CDR2 is FQNEAQ (reference sequence). The CDR3 consists of 16 residues. The CDR3 loop is CASSWGQGDPGNTIYF. The CDR3 DNA reads as TGTGCCAGCAGCTGGGGACAGGGGGATCCTGGAAACACCATATATTTT.

The chain uses TRBV7-9 and TRBJ2-3; no reliable D call. This CDR3 is 15 amino acids long. The germline V gene has CDR1 SEHNR and CDR2 FQNEAQ (reference sequence). V dropped 3 bases and J dropped 1 base, with 11 bases sitting between them. The CDR3 DNA reads as TGTGCCAGCAGCTTCTTCGACGGGCGCACAGATACGCAGTATTTT. It specifies CASSFFDGRTDTQYF.

The chain carries TRBV20-1 and TRBJ2-1, with D hard to call. The V and J ends lost 1 base and 15 bases respectively, with 7 bases between them. This CDR3 has 9 residues. The germline V gene has CDR1 DFQATT and CDR2 SNEGSKA (reference sequence). CDR3 sequence (DNA): TGCAGTGCTAGAGGCCGCGGGTTCTTC. Translated, it gives CSARGRGFF.

This sequence joins TRBV15 and TRBJ2-4; D tentatively fits TRBD1 or TRBD2 (5 bases each). The CDR3 spans 18 residues. V lost 2 bases and J 2 bases, leaving 19 bases between the germline ends. Per the germline V gene, CDR1 is LNHNV and CDR2 is YYDKDF (reference sequence). As DNA, the CDR3 is TGTGCCACCAGCAGACCTTCGACAGAGGGGTTGTCCAAAAACATTCAGTACTTC. Translation: CATSRPSTEGLSKNIQYF.

This chain joins TRBV9 and TRBJ1-1; D perhaps matches TRBD1 (5 bases). Germline CDR1 reads SGDLS; CDR2 reads YYNGEE. V lost 3 bases to trimming and J lost 1 base, with 13 bases between them. The CDR3 spans 15 residues. The CDR3: CASSGRDRPNTEAFF. The CDR3 region has the DNA TGTGCCAGCAGCGGGCGAGACAGACCGAACACTGAAGCTTTCTTT.

In its sample, this clone was seen a few times. V gene TRBV9 combines with J gene TRBJ1-1; the D is unclear. The CDR3 extends over 13 amino acids. The V gene lost 4 bases and the J gene lost 4 bases, with 11 bases spanning the gap. Germline values: CDR1 SGDLS, CDR2 YYNGEE. CDR3 bases: TGTGCCAGCAGCCCTGGGGAGGGCACTGAAGCTTTCTTT. Amino acid sequence: CASSPGEGTEAFF.

The chain carries TRBV10-3 and TRBJ2-5; D not resolved. The V gene lost 0 bases and the J gene lost 5 bases, with 13 bases spanning the gap. The CDR3 consists of 15 residues. The germline CDR1 and CDR2 sequences are ENHRY and SYGVKD. CDR3 region: CAISESEADGETQYF. Written as DNA, the CDR3 is TGTGCCATCAGTGAGTCTGAGGCCGATGGGGAGACCCAGTACTTC.

A note on this clone: Other DNA sequences within the sample encode an identical CDR3. The chain employs TRBV27 and TRBJ2-7; maybe TRBD2 (6 bases). Germline CDR1 reads MNHEY; CDR2 reads SMNVEV (reference sequence). The length of the CDR3 is 14 residues. V lost 5 bases and J lost 4, with 15 bases in between. The CDR3 coding sequence is TGTGCCAGCAGTCCCGGTGCCGGGGGATACGAGCAGTACTTC. The encoded protein is CASSPGAGGYEQYF.

The chain couples TRBV9 to TRBJ1-1, with D perhaps matching TRBD1 (5 bases). This CDR3 spans 14 amino acids. Looked up from germline, CDR1 is SGDLS and CDR2 is YYNGEE. V lost 4 bases, J lost 0 bases, and 10 bases lay in between. The CDR3 spells CASSSRGLNTEAFF. CDR3 in DNA: TGTGCCAGCAGCTCACGGGGGTTGAACACTGAAGCTTTCTTT.

The CDR3 loop is CSVVGLYNEQFF. CDR3 DNA: TGCAGCGTTGTAGGACTATACAATGAGCAGTTCTTC. J is TRBJ2-1 and V is TRBV29-1; a weak D match, TRBD2 (6 bases). V dropped 4 bases and J dropped 4 bases, with 8 bases sitting between them. Germline-derived CDR1 and CDR2 are SQVTM and ANQGSEA. This CDR3 has 12 amino acids.

The CDR3 is CASSPWTVANTGELFF. CDR3 nucleotides: TGTGCCAGTAGTCCCTGGACTGTTGCGAACACCGGGGAGCTGTTTTTT. The genes are TRBV19 and TRBJ2-2; a possible D gene is TRBD2 (5 bases). The CDR3 loop spans 16 amino acids. Germline CDR1 and CDR2: LNHDA and SQIVND (reference sequence). V lost 5 bases and J lost 0, with 13 bases in between.

The chain links TRBV27 to TRBJ1-1, with a weak D call TRBD1 (6 bases). This CDR3 has 16 amino acids. The V and J ends lost 6 bases and 4 bases respectively, with 21 bases between them. The germline gives CDR1 MNHEY, CDR2 SMNVEV (reference sequence). CDR3: CASSPVQAEGGTEAFF. Here the CDR3 DNA reads TGTGCCAGCAGCCCCGTTCAGGCCGAGGGGGGCACTGAAGCTTTCTTT.

The genes are TRBV6-6 and TRBJ2-7; D possibly corresponds to TRBD1 (5 bases). Germline-derived CDR1 and CDR2 are MNHNY and SVGAGI (reference sequence). The CDR3 is 13 residues long. The V end lost 6 bases, the J end lost 5 bases, and 14 bases lay between the germline ends. This CDR3 reads CASSPRVGDEQYF. The CDR3 coding sequence is TGTGCCAGCAGCCCCAGGGTAGGTGACGAGCAGTACTTC.